The 30 T cell receptor beta chains listed next were all sequenced from one sample in a study of T cell changes during pregnancy in multiple sclerosis. Measured with immunoSEQ multiplex PCR; TCRdb has only the in-frame clones, and not every one. This sample has 45,000 to 70,000 clones, with around 92% found just once. This specimen consisted of CD4+ T cells from peripheral blood mononuclear cells, obtained after pregnancy. These receptors were collected from a female donor in good health, enrolled as a control in a pregnancy study.

The chain recombines TRBV18 with TRBJ1-1, with TRBD1 matching over 7 bases. From germline, CDR1 is KGHSH and CDR2 LQKENI. This CDR3 region has 13 residues. The junction had 8 bases not matched to a gene; V was cut back by 6 bases and J by 7 bases. The CDR3: CASSRQGDGEAFF. The CDR3 DNA is TGTGCCAGCTCTCGACAGGGAGACGGTGAAGCTTTCTTT.

The CDR3: CASSPETGFTSYNSPLHF. As DNA, the CDR3 is TGCGCCAGCAGCCCGGAGACAGGTTTCACCTCCTATAATTCACCCCTCCACTTT. V usage is TRBV5-1 and J usage is TRBJ1-6; a possible D gene is TRBD1 (6 bases). The CDR3 has 18 residues. The germline CDR1 and CDR2 sequences are SGHRS and YFSETQ. Trimming pared 4 bases from V and 0 bases from J, leaving 17 bases between.

J is TRBJ2-7 and V is TRBV4-2; 9 bases line up with TRBD2. Germline CDR1 LGHNA, CDR2 YNFKEQ. V gave up 3 bases and J gave up 2 bases; unmatched junction bases: 2. This CDR3 region has 14 residues. The CDR3 region has the DNA TGTGCCAGCAGCCAGCAGCGGGGGGCCTACGAGCAGTACTTC. Protein sequence: CASSQQRGAYEQYF.

The genes are TRBV7-2 and TRBJ1-4; 7 positions agree with TRBD1. V lost 5 bases, J lost 4 bases, and 7 bases stayed unmatched. CDR1 SGHTA and CDR2 FQGNSA come from the germline V gene. The CDR3 spans 15 residues. The CDR3 bases are TGTGCCAGCAGCCAGAGACAGGGCCTTAATGAAAAACTGTTTTTT. This translates into CASSQRQGLNEKLFF.

The chain is built from TRBV20-1 and TRBJ1-1; the D is unclear. The ends were cut back, 6 bases at V and 3 bases at J, with 8 bases in the middle. The CDR3 contains 11 residues. Germline CDR1 and CDR2: DFQATT and SNEGSKA (reference sequence). The CDR3, as DNA: TGCAGTGCCCCAAGCGACACTGAAGCTTTCTTT. Protein product: CSAPSDTEAFF.

The J gene is TRBJ2-7, the V gene TRBV14; perhaps TRBD1 as D (7 bases). V was cut by 2 bases and J by 3 bases, with 20 bases left in between. This CDR3 comprises 17 residues. Germline-derived CDR1 and CDR2 are SGHDN and FVKESK. CDR3 region: CASSQTRGGTVHYEQYF. Written as DNA, the CDR3 is TGTGCCAGCAGCCAAACGAGAGGCGGGACAGTTCACTACGAGCAGTACTTC. The full variable domain, its missing parts supplied by reference TRBV14 and TRBJ2-7, is EAGVTQFPSHSVIEKGQTVTLRCDPISGHDNLYWYRRVMGKEIKFLLHFVKESKQDESGMPNNRFLAERTGGTYSTLKVQPAELEDSGVYFCASSQTRGGTVHYEQYFGPGTRLTVT.

The rearrangement joins TRBV19 to TRBJ1-5; D perhaps matches TRBD1 (6 bases). The CDR3 loop spans 15 amino acids. CDR1 is LNHDA, CDR2 SQIVND, per germline (reference sequence). V was cut by 6 bases and J by 4 bases, with 16 bases left in between. The CDR3: CASRGWTEVNQPQHF. The CDR3 nucleotides are TGTGCCAGTAGGGGTTGGACAGAAGTAAATCAGCCCCAGCATTTT.

This clone has only a few counts. This chain joins TRBV7-9 and TRBJ2-6; TRBD1 aligns across 12 bases. This CDR3 has 17 residues. Per germline, CDR1 SEHNR and CDR2 FQNEAQ (reference sequence). With V trimmed by 7 bases and J by 3 bases, 7 bases remained unmatched. Here the CDR3 reads CASKPGQGAIGANVLTF. For the CDR3, the DNA is TGTGCCAGCAAACCGGGACAGGGGGCTATTGGGGCCAACGTCCTGACTTTC.

The chain has TRBV6-6 and TRBJ2-2; weak D call: TRBD1 (5 bases). Trimming stripped 1 base from V and 0 bases from J, with 6 bases between. The CDR3 sequence is 15 residues long. The germline gives CDR1 MNHNY, CDR2 SVGAGI (reference sequence). The CDR3 is CASSYLTANTGELFF. CDR3 sequence (DNA): TGTGCCAGCAGTTACTTGACAGCGAACACCGGGGAGCTGTTTTTT.

A single count supports this clone. This chain links TRBV2 with TRBJ1-1; 7 nucleotides agree with TRBD1. After removal of 6 bases from V and 4 bases from J, the junction contained 8 bases not matched to a gene. In germline, CDR1 is SNHLY, CDR2 FYNNEI. CDR3 length equals 14 residues. CDR3 sequence: CASSPRQGGTEAFF. CDR3 DNA sequence: TGTGCCAGCAGCCCCAGACAGGGAGGCACTGAAGCTTTCTTT.

This chain links TRBV2 with TRBJ1-3; no clear D gene. V lost 7 bases to trimming and J lost 2 bases, with 9 bases between them. CDR1 SNHLY and CDR2 FYNNEI come from the germline V gene. The CDR3 loop spans 13 amino acids. Here the CDR3 DNA reads TGTGCCAGCACTTTGGAGGCTGGAAACACCATATATTTT. Its protein is CASTLEAGNTIYF. Based on the CDR3 plus reference TRBV2 and TRBJ1-3, the full variable domain is EPEVTQTPSHQVTQMGQEVILRCVPISNHLYFYWYRQILGQKVEFLVSFYNNEISEKSEIFDDQFSVERPDGSNFTLKIRSTKLEDSAMYFCASTLEAGNTIYFGEGSWLTVV.

The rearrangement joins TRBV15 to TRBJ1-1; 7 nucleotides align to TRBD1. This CDR3 spans 13 amino acids. Trimming removed 1 base from V and 5 bases from J; junction bases left unmatched: 1. The V gene's germline CDR1 is LNHNV and CDR2 YYDKDF (reference sequence). This chain's CDR3 is CATSRAGGTEAFF. The CDR3 DNA sequence: TGTGCCACCAGCAGAGCAGGGGGGACTGAAGCTTTCTTT.

This chain connects TRBV5-1 to TRBJ2-7; D may be TRBD1 (5 bases). The length of the CDR3 is 15 residues. Germline V gene data show CDR1 as SGHRS and CDR2 as YFSETQ. V gave up 5 bases and J gave up 6 bases, with 21 bases separating them. This CDR3 is CASSLGVPRMGEQYF. CDR3 sequence (DNA): TGCGCCAGCAGTCTAGGGGTCCCAAGAATGGGCGAGCAGTACTTC.

The chain uses TRBV18 and TRBJ1-2; no clear D gene. Germline CDR1 reads KGHSH; CDR2 reads LQKENI. V was trimmed by 1 base and J by 5 bases, leaving 11 bases between them. This CDR3 has 14 amino acids. CDR3 in DNA: TGTGCCAGCTCACCACTGTTAACGGGATATGGCTACACCTTC. Translation: CASSPLLTGYGYTF.

The rearrangement joins TRBV5-1 to TRBJ2-5; TRBD2 is a possible D gene (6 bases). Germline CDR1 reads SGHRS; CDR2 reads YFSETQ. CDR3 length equals 14 residues. V gave up 7 bases and J gave up 2 bases, with 15 bases separating them. The CDR3 coding sequence is TGCGCCAGCTCTGGAGGGAGGCGACAAGAGACCCAGTACTTC. Its translation: CASSGGRRQETQYF.

The CDR3 protein is CASQRGNQPQHF. The CDR3 DNA reads as TGTGCCAGCCAAAGGGGGAATCAGCCCCAGCATTTT. V gene TRBV7-2 combines with J gene TRBJ1-5; D might be TRBD1 (6 bases). Germline lookup yields CDR1 SGHTA and CDR2 FQGNSA. The CDR3 spans 12 residues. Trimming cost V 8 bases and J 4 bases, with 9 bases left between them.

The genes are TRBV11-2 and TRBJ2-3; 12 bases fit TRBD2. V lost 1 base, J lost 3 bases, and 5 bases stayed unmatched. The CDR3 contains 17 residues. Germline assignment: CDR1 SGHAT and CDR2 FQNNGV. The CDR3 is CASSLGASGGGTDTQYF. Here the CDR3 DNA reads TGTGCCAGCAGCTTAGGGGCTAGCGGGGGGGGGACAGATACGCAGTATTTT.

The chain carries TRBV9 and TRBJ1-2, with 7 nucleotides matching TRBD1. V shed 0 bases and J 2 bases; nucleotides not matched to a gene: 7. Germline CDR1 SGDLS, CDR2 YYNGEE. The CDR3 has 16 amino acids. The CDR3 sequence is CASSVEGASINYGYTF. In DNA, the CDR3 is TGTGCCAGCAGCGTAGAGGGGGCTTCCATCAACTATGGCTACACCTTC.

The count of this clone is one. CDR3 region: CASRNEWRANYGYTF. CDR3 nucleotide sequence: TGTGCCAGCAGAAACGAGTGGAGGGCTAACTATGGCTACACCTTC. The gene calls are TRBV27 and TRBJ1-2; D is unresolved. Trimming stripped 6 bases from V and 0 bases from J, with 14 bases between. The CDR3 loop spans 15 amino acids. Germline CDR1 reads MNHEY; CDR2 reads SMNVEV (reference sequence).

The chain combines TRBV6-6 with TRBJ2-2, with 7 nucleotides matching TRBD1. Germline CDR1 is MNHNY and CDR2 is SVGAGI (reference sequence). Germline trimming cut 5 bases from V and 6 bases from J; bases unmatched to any gene: 9. This CDR3 contains 15 residues. The CDR3 protein is CASSKQGNLPGELFF. The DNA of the CDR3 is TGTGCCAGCAGTAAACAGGGGAATTTGCCCGGGGAGCTGTTTTTT.

This chain links TRBV5-1 with TRBJ1-4; D perhaps matches TRBD1 (6 bases). This CDR3 spans 17 amino acids. Trimming left V 6 bases short and J 0 bases short, with 18 bases between. Germline V gene sequence: CDR1 SGHRS, CDR2 YFSETQ. The CDR3 DNA reads as TGCGCCAGCACCTTTCAGGGGAGTGCTGCAACTAATGAAAAACTGTTTTTT. Its protein product is CASTFQGSAATNEKLFF.

The CDR3 region is CASSHLGQNTEAFF. In nucleotides, the CDR3 is TGTGCCAGCAGTCACCTGGGACAGAACACTGAAGCTTTCTTT. The J gene is TRBJ1-1, the V gene TRBV6-1; D may be TRBD1 (6 bases). The CDR3 extends over 14 amino acids. Germline CDR1 and CDR2: MNHNS and SASEGT. Between the trimmed V and J ends, which lost 5 bases and 1 base, there was a span of 11 bases.

The rearrangement joins TRBV4-1 to TRBJ1-4; 7 bases are a match to TRBD1. Looked up from germline, CDR1 is MGHRA and CDR2 is YSYEKL. V lost 4 bases to trimming and J lost 7 bases; unmatched junction nucleotides: 9. This CDR3 contains 15 residues. DNA of the CDR3: TGCGCCAGCAGCCTTCTGACAGGGTGGGGTGAAAAACTGTTTTTT. The encoded protein is CASSLLTGWGEKLFF.

This chain links TRBV6-1 with TRBJ2-7; 7 nucleotides line up with TRBD1. The CDR3 length is 15 residues. In germline, CDR1 is MNHNS, CDR2 SASEGT. V lost 2 bases and J lost 9; bases outside the gene matches: 13. The CDR3 sequence: CASSEMGQLLNRQYF. CDR3 sequence (DNA): TGTGCCAGCAGTGAAATGGGACAGCTACTCAATCGGCAGTACTTC.

This rearrangement joins TRBV7-9 to TRBJ2-3; D possibly corresponds to TRBD2 (6 bases). The CDR3 consists of 15 residues. CDR1 SEHNR and CDR2 FQNEAQ come from the germline V gene (reference sequence). The germline V and J ends were trimmed by 5 bases and 1 base, with 13 bases remaining between them. CDR3 in amino acids: CASSTGVGGTDTQYF. The CDR3 region has the DNA TGTGCCAGCAGCACGGGGGTGGGTGGCACAGATACGCAGTATTTT.

The CDR3 sequence is CASSFSTNEKLFF. CDR3 in DNA: TGTGCCAGCAGTTTCTCCACTAATGAAAAACTGTTTTTT. The rearrangement uses TRBV28 and TRBJ1-4, with unresolved D. CDR1 MDHEN and CDR2 SYDVKM come from the germline V gene. Trimming removed 3 bases at V and 2 bases at J, with 4 bases between. The CDR3 spans 13 residues.

The chain combines TRBV9 with TRBJ2-3; TRBD2 matches at 12 bases. The trim removed 0 bases at V and 2 bases at J, leaving 4 bases unmatched. This CDR3 has 17 amino acids. From germline, CDR1 is SGDLS and CDR2 YYNGEE. CDR3 residues: CASSVGLAGAYTDTQYF. In DNA form, the CDR3 reads TGTGCCAGCAGCGTAGGACTAGCGGGGGCCTACACAGATACGCAGTATTTT. The full variable domain, in which reference TRBV9 and TRBJ2-3 provide the parts outside the CDR3, is DSGVTQTPKHLITATGQRVTLRCSPRSGDLSVYWYQQSLDQGLQFLIQYYNGEERAKGNILERFSAQQFPDLHSELNLSSLELGDSALYFCASSVGLAGAYTDTQYFGPGTRLTVL.

There are a few counts of this clone. This chain connects TRBV6-1 to TRBJ1-6; no clear D gene. The V gene lost 2 bases and the J gene lost 14 bases, with 10 bases spanning the gap. Per germline, CDR1 MNHNS and CDR2 SASEGT. CDR3 length equals 12 residues. The CDR3 region has the DNA TGTGCCAGCAGTGAACAGGAAGTGGCCCTCCACTTT. Translated, it gives CASSEQEVALHF.

The chain recombines TRBV7-2 with TRBJ1-4; perhaps TRBD1 as D (6 bases). This CDR3 contains 15 residues. V gave up 5 bases and J gave up 3 bases, with 13 bases separating them. In germline, CDR1 is SGHTA, CDR2 FQGNSA. The CDR3 spells CASSLQGGSNEKLFF. The CDR3 coding sequence is TGTGCCAGCAGCCTACAGGGTGGGTCTAATGAAAAACTGTTTTTT.

This rearrangement joins TRBV6-5 to TRBJ2-3; TRBD2 agrees at 9 bases. Germline CDR1 and CDR2: MNHEY and SVGAGI. V lost 4 bases, J lost 0 bases, and 5 bases stayed unmatched. CDR3 length equals 16 residues. CDR3 sequence reads: CASSSSLAGSTDTQYF. DNA for the CDR3: TGTGCCAGCAGTTCCTCACTAGCGGGTAGCACAGATACGCAGTATTTT.